This TCR beta chain originates from a study of CD8+ T cells in alopecia areata. The overall study: Among treated patients, oral tofacitinib was administered at 5 to 10 mg twice daily.

Patients with alopecia areata provided lesional scalp punch biopsies as well as peripheral blood. CDR3 size: 15 residues. Germline V gene sequence: CDR1 SGHTS, CDR2 YDEGEE. V shed 5 bases and J 5 bases; nucleotides not matched to a gene: 12. TCR sequencing used cDNA made by reverse transcription of extracted RNA. Assay: immunoSEQ multiplex PCR; the TCRdb copy retains only in-frame clones and omits some. The sample includes approximately 6,700 clones, approximately 60% of them seen just once. Material: skin, obtained at week 0. The rearrangement uses TRBV5-8 and TRBJ1-1; 7 positions match TRBD1. The sequence derives from a human donor with alopecia areata. The CDR3 coding sequence is TGTGCCAGCAGTTTACTGACAGGGCAAGATACTGAAGCTTTCTTT. Translated, it gives CASSLLTGQDTEAFF.